Each of the 29 T cell receptor beta chains below was sequenced from the same sample in a study of CD8+ T cells in alopecia areata. cDNA prepared by RNA extraction and subsequent reverse transcription served as the template for sequencing. TCRdb's table, derived via immunoSEQ multiplex PCR, lists solely in-frame clones and lacks some. Of more than 100,000 clones in the sample, about nine tenths were seen once. The sample's treatment: oral pan-JAK inhibitor, 5-10 mg twice daily. The sequencing here drew on CD8+ T cells sorted from blood, taken between weeks 30 and 35, from a patient treated with tofacitinib. Receptors were obtained from a human donor with alopecia areata.

Concerning this clone itself: Germline is not matched at one junction end, which may reflect a read error. The chain has TRBV29-1 and TRBJ1-5; D is possibly TRBD1 (5 bases). Germline CDR1 reads SQVTM; CDR2 reads ANQGSEA. The CDR3 sequence is 13 residues long. CDR3 bases: TGCAGCGTTATGGCAGGGTGGGGTCAGCCCCGGCATTTT. This sequence encodes CSVMAGWGQPRHF.

The genes are TRBV7-9 and TRBJ2-5; D uncertain. Trimming removed 2 bases at V and 5 bases at J, with 12 bases between. Per germline, CDR1 SEHNR and CDR2 FQNEAQ (reference sequence). The CDR3 runs to 14 residues. The CDR3 sequence: CASSLPSPQETQYF. As DNA, the CDR3 is TGTGCCAGCAGCTTACCCAGCCCCCAGGAGACCCAGTACTTC.

V is TRBV7-2 and J is TRBJ2-3; TRBD2 matches 10 bases. The germline CDR1 and CDR2 sequences are SGHTA and FQGNSA. Trimming cost V 7 bases and J 4 bases; bases outside gene matches: 2. The CDR3 covers 13 residues. The CDR3 is CASISGGADTQYF. The CDR3 DNA is TGTGCCAGCATAAGCGGGGGGGCAGATACGCAGTATTTT.

The CDR3 here is CASSPQRYSYQETQYF. The CDR3, as DNA: TGTGCCAGCAGTCCCCAGCGGTACTCGTACCAAGAGACCCAGTACTTC. V usage is TRBV27 and J usage is TRBJ2-5; tentatively, D is TRBD2 (5 bases). Trimming removed 5 bases from V and 0 bases from J, with 16 bases in between. The CDR3 is 16 amino acids. CDR1 is MNHEY and CDR2 is SMNVEV in the germline V gene (reference sequence).

This clone was found a few times. The gene calls are TRBV7-2 and TRBJ1-1; D unresolved. Germline V gives CDR1 SGHTA, CDR2 FQGNSA. V lost 5 bases and J 1 base, leaving 5 bases between the germline ends. The CDR3 spans 12 residues. The CDR3 here is CASSPQNTEAFF. The DNA for the CDR3 is TGTGCCAGCAGCCCTCAGAACACTGAAGCTTTCTTT.

The gene calls are TRBV7-9 and TRBJ2-7; 8 bases are a match to TRBD1. The CDR3 has 16 amino acids. Germline lookup yields CDR1 SEHNR and CDR2 FQNEAQ (reference sequence). V dropped 3 bases and J dropped 2; count of bases not matched to a gene: 9. CDR3 nucleotides: TGTGCCAGCAGCTTTTGGACAGGGCGTATCACCTACGAGCAGTACTTC. The encoded protein is CASSFWTGRITYEQYF.

This chain joins TRBV7-9 and TRBJ2-2; a weak D match, TRBD2 (6 bases). CDR3 length equals 15 residues. Trimming left V 4 bases short and J 6 bases short, with 15 bases between. The germline V gene encodes CDR1 SEHNR and CDR2 FQNEAQ (reference sequence). CDR3 amino acids: CASSSIGTPPGELFF. In DNA form, the CDR3 reads TGTGCCAGCAGCTCAATTGGGACTCCCCCCGGGGAGCTGTTTTTT.

The chain joins TRBV30 to TRBJ2-3; TRBD1 aligns across 10 bases. The CDR3 loop spans 14 amino acids. Trimming at V came to 3 bases and at J to 3 bases, leaving 3 bases not matched to a gene. Germline V gene data show CDR1 as GTSNPN and CDR2 as SVGIG (reference sequence). The CDR3 nucleotides read TGTGCCTGGAGCTGGGACAGGGGAACAGATACGCAGTATTTT. Encoded protein: CAWSWDRGTDTQYF.

This clone occurred once. The V call is TRBV28, the J call TRBJ2-3; TRBD1 aligns across 7 bases. The CDR3 loop spans 18 amino acids. Germline lookup yields CDR1 MDHEN and CDR2 SYDVKM. V trimming: 5 bases; J trimming: 2 bases; junction bases outside the gene matches: 16. This CDR3 reads CASSPGTEPAKHTDTQYF. Written as DNA, the CDR3 is TGTGCCAGCAGTCCCGGGACAGAACCCGCGAAACACACAGATACGCAGTATTTT.

This chain uses TRBV7-9 with TRBJ2-5, with 8 bases lining up with TRBD1. Per the germline V gene, CDR1 is SEHNR and CDR2 is FQNEAQ (reference sequence). Trimming took 5 bases from V and 5 from J; bases not matched to a gene: 10. CDR3 length: 15 amino acids. The CDR3 sequence: CASSNRDRRGETQYF. For the CDR3, the DNA is TGTGCCAGCAGCAACCGGGACAGGAGGGGGGAGACCCAGTACTTC.

The chain recombines TRBV11-2 with TRBJ2-2; 9 nucleotides line up with TRBD2. The CDR3 has 16 residues. CDR1 is SGHAT, CDR2 FQNNGV, per germline. J was trimmed by 4 bases and V by 3 bases; bases with no gene match: 6. The CDR3 coding sequence is TGTGCCAGCAGCTTCGATCGAGCGGGAGGCACCGGGGAGCTGTTTTTT. Translation gives CASSFDRAGGTGELFF.

V and J are TRBV18 and TRBJ2-1; 7 positions match TRBD1. The germline gives CDR1 KGHSH, CDR2 LQKENI. The V gene end was trimmed by 3 bases and the J gene end by 4 bases; junction bases not matched to a gene: 6. The CDR3 spans 15 residues. CDR3 region: CASSPITGDYNEQFF. The CDR3 DNA follows: TGTGCCAGCTCACCTATCACAGGGGATTACAATGAGCAGTTCTTC.

This clone showed up just once. J is TRBJ1-1 and V is TRBV7-9; no reliable D call. Germline-derived CDR1 and CDR2 are SEHNR and FQNEAQ (reference sequence). The ends were cut back, 6 bases at V and 1 base at J, with 12 bases in the middle. The CDR3 is 14 residues long. This CDR3 is CASRSTSSNTEAFF. The CDR3 coding sequence is TGTGCCAGCAGATCGACAAGCTCGAACACTGAAGCTTTCTTT.

The chain links TRBV5-6 to TRBJ1-6, with D perhaps TRBD1 (6 bases). The CDR3 has 14 amino acids. Trimming stripped 4 bases from V and 6 bases from J, with 11 bases between. Germline V gene data show CDR1 as SGHDT and CDR2 as YYEEEE. CDR3 DNA: TGTGCCAGCAGCCTCGGACAGAGTAATTCACCCCTCCACTTT. Translating it yields CASSLGQSNSPLHF. Filled out from reference TRBV5-6 and TRBJ1-6, the complete variable domain reads DAGVTQSPTHLIKTRGQQVTLRCSPKSGHDTVSWYQQALGQGPQFIFQYYEEEERQRGNFPDRFSGHQFPNYSSELNVNALLLGDSALYLCASSLGQSNSPLHFGNGTRLTVT.

The chain carries TRBV6-6 and TRBJ2-2; D is undetermined. Trimming removed 3 bases at V and 2 bases at J, with 10 bases between. The CDR3 covers 15 residues. The germline V gene encodes CDR1 MNHNY and CDR2 SVGAGI (reference sequence). The chain's CDR3 is CASSYKPENTGELFF. DNA of the CDR3: TGTGCCAGCAGTTATAAACCGGAAAACACCGGGGAGCTGTTTTTT.

This clone is medium-sized. The J gene is TRBJ2-3, the V gene TRBV7-2, with 14 bases identical to TRBD2. After removal of 5 bases from V and 4 bases from J, the junction contained 2 bases not matched to a gene. The CDR3 spans 15 residues. The germline V gene has CDR1 SGHTA and CDR2 FQGNSA. The CDR3 loop is CASSQGLAGADTQYF. In DNA form, the CDR3 reads TGTGCCAGCAGCCAGGGACTAGCGGGAGCAGATACGCAGTATTTT. Variable domain in full (rest from reference TRBV7-2 and TRBJ2-3): GAGVSQSPSNKVTEKGKDVELRCDPISGHTALYWYRQSLGQGLEFLIYFQGNSAPDKSGLPSDRFSAERTGGSVSTLTIQRTQQEDSAVYLCASSQGLAGADTQYFGPGTRLTVL.

The chain carries TRBV5-1 and TRBJ1-2, with 8 nucleotides matching TRBD1. From germline, CDR1 is SGHRS and CDR2 YFSETQ. J lost 2 bases, V lost 3 bases, and 9 bases had no gene match. The CDR3 consists of 16 residues. This chain's CDR3 is CASSSDGQGGNYGYTF. In DNA form, the CDR3 reads TGCGCCAGCAGCTCCGACGGACAGGGAGGGAACTATGGCTACACCTTC.

The rearrangement links TRBV9 to TRBJ2-5; TRBD1 aligns across 8 bases. This CDR3 spans 15 amino acids. The V and J ends lost 0 bases and 2 bases, in that order; junction bases with no gene match: 3. Germline V CDR1 and CDR2: SGDLS, YYNGEE. The DNA of the CDR3 is TGTGCCAGCAGCGTAGAGGGGACAGGACAAGAGACCCAGTACTTC. Translating it yields CASSVEGTGQETQYF. Supplemented by reference TRBV9 and TRBJ2-5, the full variable domain reads DSGVTQTPKHLITATGQRVTLRCSPRSGDLSVYWYQQSLDQGLQFLIQYYNGEERAKGNILERFSAQQFPDLHSELNLSSLELGDSALYFCASSVEGTGQETQYFGPGTRLLVL.

The CDR3 region has the DNA TGCGCCAGCAGCCAACCCCGGGACAGGGAGTACTATGGCTACACCTTC. Translation gives CASSQPRDREYYGYTF. The rearrangement joins TRBV4-1 to TRBJ1-2; 9 bases map to TRBD1. The germline gives CDR1 MGHRA, CDR2 YSYEKL. V was clipped by 2 bases and J by 3 bases; unmatched bases: 7. The CDR3 is 16 residues long.

V gene TRBV6-6 combines with J gene TRBJ1-2; TRBD1 aligns across 9 bases. CDR3 length equals 16 residues. CDR1 is MNHNY and CDR2 is SVGAGI in the germline V gene (reference sequence). Unmatched junction bases numbered 6, after V lost 0 bases and J lost 4 bases. CDR3 residues: CASSYSGGQGGYGYTF. CDR3 nucleotide sequence: TGTGCCAGCAGTTACTCAGGGGGACAGGGTGGCTATGGCTACACCTTC.

The DNA for the CDR3 is TGTGCCAGCCACCCCCCACAGATGTCTAACTATGGCTACACCTTC. This codes for CASHPPQMSNYGYTF. The genes are TRBV5-8 and TRBJ1-2, with D unclear. Trimming took off 7 bases at V and 0 bases at J, with 16 bases between the two ends. Per the germline V gene, CDR1 is SGHTS and CDR2 is YDEGEE. The CDR3 length is 15 residues.

This chain joins TRBV7-9 and TRBJ2-2, with no clear D. The germline V gene has CDR1 SEHNR and CDR2 FQNEAQ (reference sequence). Trimming stripped 2 bases from V and 2 bases from J, with 9 bases between. The CDR3 contains 15 residues. Written as DNA, the CDR3 is TGTGCCAGCAGCTTACTGGACGGCAACACCGGGGAGCTGTTTTTT. The encoded protein is CASSLLDGNTGELFF.

The CDR3 sequence is CASTITGGGDEQFF. In DNA, the CDR3 is TGCGCCAGCACCATTACAGGGGGCGGGGATGAGCAGTTCTTC. The chain couples TRBV10-2 to TRBJ2-1; 9 bases are shared with TRBD1. With V trimmed by 7 bases and J by 8 bases, 9 bases remained unmatched. Germline V gene sequence: CDR1 WSHSY, CDR2 SAAADI. The CDR3 covers 14 residues.

The chain carries TRBV29-1 and TRBJ2-6; 8 positions agree with TRBD1. CDR1 and CDR2 (germline): SQVTM, ANQGSEA. The CDR3 length is 14 residues. V was pared by 3 bases and J by 2 bases, with 0 bases of the junction left unmatched. The CDR3 spells CSVETGAGANVLTF. The CDR3 nucleotides read TGCAGCGTTGAGACAGGGGCTGGGGCCAACGTCCTGACTTTC.

The chain recombines TRBV11-2 with TRBJ2-1; D not certain. Trimming left V 0 bases short and J 7 bases short, with 13 bases between. CDR1 and CDR2 (germline): SGHAT, FQNNGV. The CDR3 runs 15 residues. CDR3 coding DNA: TGTGCCAGCAGCTTAGAGCAGGTAGGGTGGAATGAGCAGTTCTTC. Protein sequence: CASSLEQVGWNEQFF.

The gene calls are TRBV5-4 and TRBJ1-1; no definite D call. This CDR3 has 13 residues. CDR1 SGHNT and CDR2 YYREEE come from the germline V gene (reference sequence). The germline V and J ends were trimmed by 1 base and 1 base, with 5 bases remaining between them. The CDR3 sequence is CASSLNPNTEAFF. The CDR3 DNA reads TGTGCCAGCAGCTTGAATCCGAACACTGAAGCTTTCTTT. The full variable domain, its missing parts supplied by reference TRBV5-4 and TRBJ1-1, is ETGVTQSPTHLIKTRGQQVTLRCSSQSGHNTVSWYQQALGQGPQFIFQYYREEENGRGNFPPRFSGLQFPNYSSELNVNALELDDSALYLCASSLNPNTEAFFGQGTRLTVV.

In this sample, this clone turned up once. This sequence joins TRBV5-1 and TRBJ1-1, with a tentative D call TRBD1 (5 bases). Germline assignment: CDR1 SGHRS and CDR2 YFSETQ. CDR3 length: 15 amino acids. The V gene lost 4 bases and the J gene lost 5 bases, with 18 bases spanning the gap. The CDR3 sequence: CASSGSDGALTEAFF. The CDR3 DNA reads as TGCGCCAGCAGCGGATCTGACGGGGCGTTAACTGAAGCTTTCTTT.

This clone has just a few counts. The chain carries TRBV29-1 and TRBJ2-7; the D gene is possibly TRBD1 (6 bases). Germline lookup yields CDR1 SQVTM and CDR2 ANQGSEA. This CDR3 region has 13 residues. V gave up 5 bases and J gave up 0 bases, with 11 bases separating them. This chain's CDR3 is CSVRRDTSYEQYF. As DNA, the CDR3 is TGCAGCGTTCGCCGGGACACCTCCTACGAGCAGTACTTC.

This chain connects TRBV19 to TRBJ2-1; perhaps TRBD1 as D (6 bases). Germline loops: CDR1 LNHDA, CDR2 SQIVND (reference sequence). V was clipped by 7 bases and J by 4 bases, with 11 bases between them. The CDR3 is 13 amino acids. As DNA, the CDR3 is TGTGCCAGTAACGATCAGGGGTACAATGAGCAGTTCTTC. As protein: CASNDQGYNEQFF.